Following are 18 T cell receptor beta chains from one sample sequenced in a study of response to subunit inactivated influenza vaccine (dated by TCRdb to the late 2010s). Receptor amplification or capture employed RT-PCR. Data came from an Illumina HiSeq 2500. TCRdb reworked the public reads: Q25 trimming with fastp, MiXCR clone assembly, productive beta chains retained. Rows matching on CDR3 protein sequence are summarized as one entry with the most common DNA and genes. The sample data list hundreds of thousands of distinct CDR3 sequences, and less than 15% of these were observed just once. The ten largest account for 7.6% of the sample. This material consisted of PBMCs from blood, taken less than 15 days before vaccination. The receptors here all came from a man aged 45-65 years who received an inactivated influenza vaccine. Donor details come from another sample of the same person, matched by shared clones.

This clonotype came up once. A much larger clone is a single base away; this may be a read error. This CDR3 fails to terminate in the conserved phenylalanine or tryptophan, so it likely reflects a read error. CDR3: CASSHKGRDSQAFI. CDR3 in DNA: TGTGCCAGCAGCCATAAAGGTCGGGATTCCCAAGCTTTCATT. This chain links TRBV14 with TRBJ1-1; D uncertain. CDR3 length: 14 amino acids. V was pared by 3 bases and J by 9 bases, with 17 bases between. The germline gives CDR1 SGHDN, CDR2 FVKESK.

The CDR3 sequence is CASSSAGRELTNEQFF. As DNA, the CDR3 is TGCGCCAGCAGCTCGGCGGGGCGGGAGTTGACCAATGAGCAGTTCTTC. This chain connects TRBV5-1 to TRBJ2-1, with 7 bases lining up with TRBD2. The CDR3 totals 16 residues. CDR1 is SGHRS and CDR2 is YFSETQ in the germline V gene. Trimming took 3 bases from V and 6 from J; bases not matched to a gene: 12.

This clonotype was detected a few times. The V call is TRBV4-3, the J call TRBJ1-5, with D hard to call. Germline V gene data show CDR1 as LGHNA and CDR2 as YSLEER. This CDR3 has 15 amino acids. V lost 0 bases and J lost 4, with 10 bases in between. The CDR3 sequence: CASSQDSDGNQPQHF. CDR3 in DNA: TGCGCCAGCAGCCAAGATAGCGACGGGAATCAGCCCCAGCATTTT.

V and J are TRBV4-3 and TRBJ2-5; 8 positions agree with TRBD1. The germline CDR1 and CDR2 sequences are LGHNA and YSLEER. The J segment lost 5 bases and the V segment lost 1 base, leaving 12 bases of the junction unmatched. CDR3 length equals 17 residues. The DNA for the CDR3 is TGCGCCAGCAGCCAAGGGGGTTATGGGACAGGTTCGGAGACCCAGTACTTC. Amino acid sequence: CASSQGGYGTGSETQYF.

The V gene is TRBV6-2 or TRBV6-3, the J gene TRBJ2-2; tentatively, D is TRBD2 (6 bases). CDR1 is MNHEY and CDR2 is SVGEGT in the germline V gene. This CDR3 has 15 amino acids. V was shortened by 1 base and J by 2 bases, with 8 bases between the two germline ends. DNA of the CDR3: TGTGCCAGCAGTTACTGGGGAGGTAACACCGGGGAGCTGTTTTTT. Its translation: CASSYWGGNTGELFF.

The gene calls are TRBV7-6 and TRBJ1-4; D not certain. CDR3 length: 14 amino acids. V lost 5 bases to trimming and J lost 5 bases, with 12 bases between them. Germline lookup yields CDR1 SGHVS and CDR2 FNYEAQ. The chain's CDR3 is CASSPGSLNEKLFF. The CDR3 DNA follows: TGTGCCAGCAGCCCCGGGTCGCTAAATGAAAAACTGTTTTTT.

This clonotype was counted many times. The chain has TRBV5-6 and TRBJ2-7, with D possibly matching TRBD2 (6 bases). Deletions cut 4 bases from V and 2 bases from J, with 13 bases between. CDR1 SGHDT and CDR2 YYEEEE come from the germline V gene. The CDR3 sequence is 14 residues long. The CDR3 reads CASSAYGRTYEQYF. The CDR3 bases are TGTGCCAGCAGCGCCTACGGGAGAACCTACGAGCAGTACTTC.

This clonotype was recorded a few times. V and J are TRBV7-9 and TRBJ1-3, with unresolved D. The CDR3 is 14 amino acids. V shed 5 bases and J shed 0 bases, with 8 bases lying between them. Germline assignment: CDR1 SEHNR and CDR2 FQNEAQ (reference sequence). Here the CDR3 reads CASSDQISGNTIYF. CDR3 bases: TGTGCCAGCAGCGACCAGATCTCTGGAAACACCATATATTTT.

This clonotype was seen many times. The chain couples TRBV25-1 to TRBJ1-1; TRBD1 agrees at 8 bases. Unmatched junction bases numbered 3, after V lost 7 bases and J lost 5 bases. The CDR3 length is 12 residues. Germline V gene sequence: CDR1 MGHDK, CDR2 SYGVNS. For the CDR3, the DNA is TGTGCCAGCAAAACAGGGGGTACTGAAGCTTTCTTT. It specifies CASKTGGTEAFF. Together with reference TRBV25-1 and TRBJ1-1, the CDR3 gives the full variable domain: EADIYQTPRYLVIGTGKKITLECSQTMGHDKMYWYQQDPGMELHLIHYSYGVNSTEKGDLSSESTVSRIRTEHFPLTLESARPSHTSQYLCASKTGGTEAFFGQGTRLTVV.

This clonotype was counted ten times or more. The chain recombines TRBV10-3 with TRBJ2-7; D uncertain. CDR1 is ENHRY, CDR2 SYGVKD, per germline. The V and J ends lost 4 bases and 2 bases respectively, with 9 bases between them. The CDR3 loop spans 13 amino acids. This CDR3 reads CAISVGSTYEQYF. The DNA for the CDR3 is TGTGCCATCAGTGTTGGCAGTACCTACGAGCAGTACTTC.

This chain joins TRBV20-1 and TRBJ2-7, with a possible D match to TRBD2 (6 bases). The V end was cut by 4 bases, the J end by 5 bases, with 15 bases between. The length of the CDR3 is 13 residues. CDR1 and CDR2 (germline): DFQATT, SNEGSKA (reference sequence). The CDR3 spells CSANTGEVHEQYF. CDR3 bases: TGCAGTGCTAACACGGGAGAGGTCCACGAGCAGTACTTC.

This clonotype was picked up a small number of times. This chain's CDR3 is CASRPHPQGHYEQPQHF. Here the CDR3 DNA reads TGTGCCAGCAGACCCCACCCACAGGGGCACTATGAGCAGCCCCAGCATTTT. The gene calls are TRBV6-1 and TRBJ1-5; TRBD1 agrees at 7 bases. The trim removed 6 bases at V and 7 bases at J, leaving 18 bases unmatched. The germline CDR1 and CDR2 sequences are MNHNS and SASEGT. CDR3 length: 17 residues.

This clonotype was seen a handful of times. The J gene is TRBJ2-7, the V gene TRBV4-3; D assignment may be TRBD1 or TRBD2 (5 bases each). The CDR3 extends over 14 amino acids. V was shortened by 5 bases and J by 6 bases, with 17 bases between the two germline ends. Germline-derived CDR1 and CDR2 are LGHNA and YSLEER. The CDR3 sequence: CASSKDGTLGEQYF. In DNA, the CDR3 is TGCGCCAGCAGCAAGGACGGGACGCTAGGCGAGCAGTACTTC.

There are many counts of this clonotype. The chain combines TRBV2 with TRBJ1-5; weak D call: TRBD1 (5 bases). V was pared by 7 bases and J by 0 bases, with 10 bases between. The germline V gene encodes CDR1 SNHLY and CDR2 FYNNEI. This CDR3 is built from 14 residues. CDR3 sequence reads: CASKAGHSNQPQHF. The DNA of the CDR3 is TGTGCCAGCAAGGCAGGGCATAGCAATCAGCCCCAGCATTTT. The whole variable domain, filled in from reference TRBV2 and TRBJ1-5, reads EPEVTQTPSHQVTQMGQEVILRCVPISNHLYFYWYRQILGQKVEFLVSFYNNEISEKSEIFDDQFSVERPDGSNFTLKIRSTKLEDSAMYFCASKAGHSNQPQHFGDGTRLSIL.

This clonotype has just a few counts. The gene calls are TRBV7-9 and TRBJ2-1; maybe TRBD2 (6 bases). The CDR3 has 17 amino acids. From germline, CDR1 is SEHNR and CDR2 FQNEAQ (reference sequence). The V and J ends lost 4 bases and 0 bases respectively, with 16 bases between them. CDR3 bases: TGTGCCAGCAGCTACCCTCTGGGGGGTAGCTCCTACAATGAGCAGTTCTTC. This gives the protein CASSYPLGGSSYNEQFF.

The rearrangement joins TRBV11-2 to TRBJ1-6, with 7 nucleotides matching TRBD1. The CDR3 covers 14 residues. Trimming removed 5 bases from V and 5 bases from J; junction bases left unmatched: 3. Looked up from germline, CDR1 is SGHAT and CDR2 is FQNNGV. The CDR3 loop reads CASSPGQNNSPLHF. CDR3 DNA sequence: TGTGCCAGCAGCCCGGGACAGAATAATTCACCCCTCCACTTT. Full variable domain (missing parts from reference TRBV11-2 and TRBJ1-6): EAGVAQSPRYKIIEKRQSVAFWCNPISGHATLYWYQQILGQGPKLLIQFQNNGVVDDSQLPKDRFSAERLKGVDSTLKIQPAKLEDSAVYLCASSPGQNNSPLHFGNGTRLTVT.

The chain has TRBV20-1 and TRBJ2-7, with D perhaps given as TRBD1 or TRBD2 (5 bases each). V lost 0 bases and J 13 bases, leaving 16 bases between the germline ends. In germline, CDR1 is DFQATT, CDR2 SNEGSKA (reference sequence). The CDR3 has 12 residues. The CDR3 loop is CSARELRDLLYF. CDR3 DNA sequence: TGCAGTGCTAGAGAACTCCGGGACCTTCTCTACTTC.

This clonotype has a handful of counts. The rearrangement joins TRBV20-1 to TRBJ2-3, with D possibly being TRBD1 (5 bases). V was pared by 3 bases and J by 1 base, with 8 bases between. The CDR3 is 13 amino acids. CDR1 DFQATT and CDR2 SNEGSKA come from the germline V gene (reference sequence). DNA of the CDR3: TGCAGTGCTAGGACAGCTCGCACAGATACGCAGTATTTT. Its translation: CSARTARTDTQYF.